This T cell receptor (beta chain) emerged from a study of blood T cells in healthy people across ages. With a J-beta primer mix and a sample-barcoded 5' primer, a second PCR ran roughly 6 to 11 cycles. Through a template-switch adaptor with 12 random nucleotides, each cDNA molecule received a tag. TCRdb independently ran MiXCR on the 5' RACE reads; one entry per CDR3 protein. Among around 800,000 distinct CDR3 sequences, more than 25% were seen once, and the ten largest hold approximately 2.9%. This clonotype was counted a few times. This CDR3 comprises 14 residues. These data are also associated with another study on T cells of mothers and their children. From that report: A few healthy Caucasian mothers served as donors, and their six children did as well. Second-round PCR products received sample barcodes and 2-4 random nucleotides from the M1S primer.

V usage is TRBV12-3 or TRBV12-4 and J usage is TRBJ2-5, with 10 bases fitting TRBD2. The end of the DNA aligns better with TRBJ2-1, so the J call may be wrong. The specimen was blood. The TCR was taken from a boy under 18 in good health. The CDR3 nucleotides read TGTGCCAGCAGTTCCGGGACTAGCGATATTGAGCAGTTCTTC. Translating gives CASSSGTSDIEQFF.